Below, 7 T cell receptor beta chains from the same sample are listed, as sequenced in a study of chemoradiotherapy in HPV16-positive cancers. Using immunoSEQ multiplex PCR, the repertoire was profiled, and TCRdb retains in-frame clones only, with some absent. This table has some 27,000 clones, just over 90% appearing once. The sample was blood, taken from a patient who underwent chemoradiotherapy. The receptors were gathered from a human donor with HPV-associated anogenital cancer.

The gene calls are TRBV18 and TRBJ1-3; D gene uncertain. V was shortened by 4 bases and J by 0 bases, with 10 bases between the two germline ends. The CDR3 spans 15 residues. Germline V CDR1 and CDR2: KGHSH, LQKENI. Written as DNA, the CDR3 is TGTGCCAGCTCACTCTATCGGGTCTCTGGAAACACCATATATTTT. Translated: CASSLYRVSGNTIYF.

The V gene is TRBV7-9, the J gene TRBJ1-2; 7 bases are a match to TRBD1. Germline lookup yields CDR1 SEHNR and CDR2 FQNEAQ (reference sequence). Trimming at V came to 5 bases and at J to 4 bases, leaving 4 bases not matched to a gene. The CDR3 runs to 13 residues. CDR3 residues: CASSGGQLYGYTF. DNA of the CDR3: TGTGCCAGCAGCGGGGGACAGCTCTATGGCTACACCTTC.

V and J are TRBV5-1 and TRBJ2-5; the D is unclear. This CDR3 is built from 15 residues. Germline CDR1 SGHRS, CDR2 YFSETQ. V was clipped by 1 base and J by 5 bases, with 15 bases between them. The CDR3 spells CASSLSLQVTETQYF. The CDR3 nucleotides are TGCGCCAGCAGCTTGTCACTGCAGGTAACGGAGACCCAGTACTTC.

The chain combines TRBV18 with TRBJ2-2; TRBD2 aligns across 9 bases. This CDR3 region has 17 residues. The V gene end was trimmed by 2 bases and the J gene end by 0 bases; junction bases not matched to a gene: 4. Germline V lookup: CDR1 KGHSH, CDR2 LQKENI. CDR3: CASSPSLAGSNTGELFF. In nucleotides, the CDR3 is TGTGCCAGCTCACCAAGCCTAGCGGGGTCGAACACCGGGGAGCTGTTTTTT.

The chain recombines TRBV14 with TRBJ2-7; no reliable D call. Germline CDR1 reads SGHDN; CDR2 reads FVKESK. Between the trimmed V and J ends, which lost 1 base and 4 bases, there was a span of 2 bases. CDR3 length: 11 amino acids. CDR3 region: CASSQAYEQYF. CDR3 nucleotides: TGTGCCAGCAGCCAAGCTTACGAGCAGTACTTC.

The rearrangement joins TRBV7-9 to TRBJ1-2, with TRBD1 identical over 9 bases. The CDR3 runs 14 residues. CDR1 is SEHNR, CDR2 FQNEAQ, per germline (reference sequence). V shed 6 bases and J 4 bases; nucleotides not matched to a gene: 6. CDR3: CASSPGQGAYGYTF. Written as DNA, the CDR3 is TGTGCCAGCAGTCCGGGACAGGGAGCCTATGGCTACACCTTC.

The chain uses TRBV7-8 and TRBJ2-5; perhaps TRBD2 as D (6 bases). The CDR3 has 16 residues. Germline V gene lookup returns CDR1 SGHVS and CDR2 FQNEAQ. V lost 4 bases and J 2 bases, leaving 17 bases between the germline ends. The CDR3 coding sequence is TGTGCCAGCAGCTCATTCCGGGACTCGAGACAAGAGACCCAGTACTTC. Translated: CASSSFRDSRQETQYF. Looking up the rest from reference TRBV7-8 and TRBJ2-5 gives the full variable domain: GAGVSQSPRYKVAKRGQDVALRCDPISGHVSLFWYQQALGQGPEFLTYFQNEAQLDKSGLPSDRFFAERPEGSVSTLKIQRTQQEDSAVYLCASSSFRDSRQETQYFGPGTRLLVL.